This entry concerns a single T cell receptor (beta chain). This specimen comes from a study of technical replicates of blood from a few donors. The germline V and J ends were trimmed by 0 bases and 5 bases, with 11 bases remaining between them. Germline V lookup: CDR1 SNHLY, CDR2 FYNNEI. This CDR3 has 14 amino acids. Measured with immunoSEQ multiplex PCR; TCRdb has only the in-frame clones, and not every one. The table records around 67,000 clones, roughly 92% of them present only once. The rearrangement joins TRBV2 to TRBJ2-7; D is perhaps TRBD2 (5 bases). The sequence was obtained from a human donor in good health. Sequenced sample: T cells isolated from PBMCs. The CDR3 DNA sequence: TGTGCCAGCAGTGAAGCGGGAGCCTGGCACGAGCAGTACTTC. Amino acids: CASSEAGAWHEQYF. The whole variable domain, filled in from reference TRBV2 and TRBJ2-7, reads EPEVTQTPSHQVTQMGQEVILRCVPISNHLYFYWYRQILGQKVEFLVSFYNNEISEKSEIFDDQFSVERPDGSNFTLKIRSTKLEDSAMYFCASSEAGAWHEQYFGPGTRLTVT.